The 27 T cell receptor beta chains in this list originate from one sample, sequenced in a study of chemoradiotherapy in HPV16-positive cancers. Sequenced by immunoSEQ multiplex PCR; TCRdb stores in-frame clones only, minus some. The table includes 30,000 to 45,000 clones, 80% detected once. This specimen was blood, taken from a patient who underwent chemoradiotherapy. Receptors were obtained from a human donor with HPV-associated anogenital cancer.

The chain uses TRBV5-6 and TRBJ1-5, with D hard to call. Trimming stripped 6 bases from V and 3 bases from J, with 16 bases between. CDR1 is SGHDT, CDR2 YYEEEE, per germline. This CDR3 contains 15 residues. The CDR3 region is CASMNGPATNQPQHF. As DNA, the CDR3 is TGTGCCAGCATGAACGGGCCGGCTACCAATCAGCCCCAGCATTTT.

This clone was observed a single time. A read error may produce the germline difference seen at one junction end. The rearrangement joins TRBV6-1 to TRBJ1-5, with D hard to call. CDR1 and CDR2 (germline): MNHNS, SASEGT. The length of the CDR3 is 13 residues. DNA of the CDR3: TGTGCCAGCAGTGAATTTAGCACTCAGCCCCAGCATTTT. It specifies CASSEFSTQPQHF.

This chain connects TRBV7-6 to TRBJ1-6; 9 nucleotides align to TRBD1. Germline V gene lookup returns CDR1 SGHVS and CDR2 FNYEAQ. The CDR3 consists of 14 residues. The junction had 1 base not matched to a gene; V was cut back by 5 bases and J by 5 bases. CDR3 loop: CASSRTGDNSPLHF. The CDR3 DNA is TGTGCCAGCAGCCGGACAGGGGATAATTCACCCCTCCACTTT.

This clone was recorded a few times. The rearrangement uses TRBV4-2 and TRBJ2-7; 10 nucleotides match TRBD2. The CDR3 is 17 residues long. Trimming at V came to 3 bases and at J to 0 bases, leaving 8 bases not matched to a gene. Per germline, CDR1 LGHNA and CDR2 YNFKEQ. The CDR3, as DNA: TGTGCCAGCAGCCACGCCGGACTAGCGGAGAGCTCCTACGAGCAGTACTTC. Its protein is CASSHAGLAESSYEQYF.

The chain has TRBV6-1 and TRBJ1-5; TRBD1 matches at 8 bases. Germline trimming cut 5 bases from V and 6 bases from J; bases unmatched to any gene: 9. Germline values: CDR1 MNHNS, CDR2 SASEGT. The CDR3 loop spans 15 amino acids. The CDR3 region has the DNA TGTGCCAGCAGTAAAAATCAGGGGGCAGTTCAGCCCCAGCATTTT. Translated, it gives CASSKNQGAVQPQHF.

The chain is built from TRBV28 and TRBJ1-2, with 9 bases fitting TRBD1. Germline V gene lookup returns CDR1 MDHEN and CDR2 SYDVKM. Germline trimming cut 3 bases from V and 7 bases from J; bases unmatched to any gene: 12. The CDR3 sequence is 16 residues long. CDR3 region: CASSLGSSQGAGGYTF. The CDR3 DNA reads TGTGCCAGCAGTTTGGGTTCCTCACAGGGGGCTGGTGGCTACACCTTC.

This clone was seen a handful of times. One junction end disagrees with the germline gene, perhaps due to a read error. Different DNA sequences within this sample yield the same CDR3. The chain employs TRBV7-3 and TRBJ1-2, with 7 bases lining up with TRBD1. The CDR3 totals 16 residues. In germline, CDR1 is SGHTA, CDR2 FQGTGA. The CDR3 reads CASSLSSGTAFYGYTF. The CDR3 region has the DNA TGTGCCAGCAGCTTAAGCTCCGGGACAGCCTTCTATGGCTACACTTTC.

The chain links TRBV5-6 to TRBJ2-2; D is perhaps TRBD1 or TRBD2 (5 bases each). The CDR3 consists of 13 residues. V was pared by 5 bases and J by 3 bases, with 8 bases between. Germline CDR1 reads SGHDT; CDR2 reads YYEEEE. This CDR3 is CASRRGYTGELFF. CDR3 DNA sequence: TGTGCCAGCAGGAGGGGTTACACCGGGGAGCTGTTTTTT.

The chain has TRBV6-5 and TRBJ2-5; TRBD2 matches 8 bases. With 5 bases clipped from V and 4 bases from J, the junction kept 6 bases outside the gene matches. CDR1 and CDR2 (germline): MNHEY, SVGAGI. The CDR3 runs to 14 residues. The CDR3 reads CASSTTSGRETQYF. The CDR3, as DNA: TGTGCCAGCAGTACCACTAGCGGTCGAGAGACCCAGTACTTC.

The CDR3, as DNA: TGTGCCATCAGTGAGTCCGGGTCCTTTAACTATGGCTACACCTTC. This sequence encodes CAISESGSFNYGYTF. V gene TRBV10-3 combines with J gene TRBJ1-2; D not certain. The CDR3 is 15 residues long. V lost 0 bases to trimming and J lost 1 base, with 9 bases between them. The V gene's germline CDR1 is ENHRY and CDR2 SYGVKD.

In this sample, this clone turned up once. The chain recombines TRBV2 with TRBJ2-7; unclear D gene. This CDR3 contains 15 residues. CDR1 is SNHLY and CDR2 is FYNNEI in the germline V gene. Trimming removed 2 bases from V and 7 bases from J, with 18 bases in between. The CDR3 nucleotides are TGTGCCAGCAGTGAAACTGATCCAAAACTGGGGGAGCAGTACTTC. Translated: CASSETDPKLGEQYF.

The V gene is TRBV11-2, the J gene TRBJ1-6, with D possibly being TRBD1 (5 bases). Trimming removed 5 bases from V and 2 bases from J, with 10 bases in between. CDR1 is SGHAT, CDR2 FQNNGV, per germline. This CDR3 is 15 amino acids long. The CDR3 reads CASSPRVAYNSPLHF. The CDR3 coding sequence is TGTGCCAGCAGCCCCAGGGTCGCCTATAATTCACCCCTCCACTTT.

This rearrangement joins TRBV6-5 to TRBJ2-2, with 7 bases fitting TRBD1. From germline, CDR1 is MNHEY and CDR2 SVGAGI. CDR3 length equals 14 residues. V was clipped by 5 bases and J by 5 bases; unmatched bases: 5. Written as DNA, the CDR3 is TGTGCCAGCAGTACGGGACAGCCGACCGGGGAGCTGTTTTTT. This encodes CASSTGQPTGELFF.

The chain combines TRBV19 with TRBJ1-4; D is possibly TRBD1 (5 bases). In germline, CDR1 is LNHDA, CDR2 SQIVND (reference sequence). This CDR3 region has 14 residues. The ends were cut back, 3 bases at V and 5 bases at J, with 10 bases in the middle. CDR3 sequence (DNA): TGTGCCAGTAGTATTGGGGGGGGAAATGAAAAACTGTTTTTT. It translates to CASSIGGGNEKLFF.

In DNA, the CDR3 is TGTGCCAGCTCACGGGACCGTGAAAAACTGTTTTTT. Translated, it gives CASSRDREKLFF. The V call is TRBV18, the J call TRBJ1-4, with a tentative D call TRBD1 (5 bases). The CDR3 extends over 12 amino acids. Germline values: CDR1 KGHSH, CDR2 LQKENI. Trimming stripped 4 bases from V and 7 bases from J, with 7 bases between.

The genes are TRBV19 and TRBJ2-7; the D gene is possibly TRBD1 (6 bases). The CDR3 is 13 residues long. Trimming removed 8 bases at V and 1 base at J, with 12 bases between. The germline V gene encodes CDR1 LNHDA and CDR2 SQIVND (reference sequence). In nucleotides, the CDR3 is TGTGCCAGTCGCCGGGACACTTCCTACGAGCAGTACTTC. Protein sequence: CASRRDTSYEQYF.

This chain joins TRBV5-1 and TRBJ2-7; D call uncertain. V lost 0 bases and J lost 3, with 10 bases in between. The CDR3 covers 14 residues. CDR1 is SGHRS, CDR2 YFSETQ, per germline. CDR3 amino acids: CASSLAGADYEQYF. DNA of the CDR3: TGCGCCAGCAGCTTGGCGGGCGCGGACTACGAGCAGTACTTC.

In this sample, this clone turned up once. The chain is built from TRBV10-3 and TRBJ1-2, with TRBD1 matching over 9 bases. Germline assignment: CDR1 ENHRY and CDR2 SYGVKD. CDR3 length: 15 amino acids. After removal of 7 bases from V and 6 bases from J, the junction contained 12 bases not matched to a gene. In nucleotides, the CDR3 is TGTGCCATCAACCCGGGACAGGGTATTTTGGATGGCTACACCTTC. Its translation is CAINPGQGILDGYTF.

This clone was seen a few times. The CDR3 DNA is TGTGCCAGCAGCCAACGGGGGAGTACTGTGGATGAAAAACTGTTTTTT. It codes for CASSQRGSTVDEKLFF. The V call is TRBV14, the J call TRBJ1-4; tentatively, D is TRBD1 (5 bases). The germline V and J ends were trimmed by 2 bases and 6 bases, with 16 bases remaining between them. The length of the CDR3 is 16 residues. Looked up from germline, CDR1 is SGHDN and CDR2 is FVKESK. The full variable domain, in which reference TRBV14 and TRBJ1-4 provide the parts outside the CDR3, is EAGVTQFPSHSVIEKGQTVTLRCDPISGHDNLYWYRRVMGKEIKFLLHFVKESKQDESGMPNNRFLAERTGGTYSTLKVQPAELEDSGVYFCASSQRGSTVDEKLFFGSGTQLSVL.

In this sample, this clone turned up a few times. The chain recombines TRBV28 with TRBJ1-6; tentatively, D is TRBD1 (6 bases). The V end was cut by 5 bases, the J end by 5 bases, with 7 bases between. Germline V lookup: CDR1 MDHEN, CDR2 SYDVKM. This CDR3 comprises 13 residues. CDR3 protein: CASSTGNNSPLHF. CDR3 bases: TGTGCCAGCAGTACAGGGAATAATTCACCCCTCCACTTT.

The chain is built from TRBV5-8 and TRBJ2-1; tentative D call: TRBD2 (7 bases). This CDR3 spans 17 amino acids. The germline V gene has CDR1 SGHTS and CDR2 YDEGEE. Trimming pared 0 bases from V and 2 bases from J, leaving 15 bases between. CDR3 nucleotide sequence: TGTGCCAGCAGCTTGGCCCGTCTGGGGGGGCCCTACAATGAGCAGTTCTTC. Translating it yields CASSLARLGGPYNEQFF.

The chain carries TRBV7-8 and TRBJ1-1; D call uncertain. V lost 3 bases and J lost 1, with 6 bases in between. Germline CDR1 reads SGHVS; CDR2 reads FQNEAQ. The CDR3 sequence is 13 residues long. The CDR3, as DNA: TGTGCCAGCAGCTTGGGGAGGAACACTGAAGCTTTCTTT. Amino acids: CASSLGRNTEAFF.

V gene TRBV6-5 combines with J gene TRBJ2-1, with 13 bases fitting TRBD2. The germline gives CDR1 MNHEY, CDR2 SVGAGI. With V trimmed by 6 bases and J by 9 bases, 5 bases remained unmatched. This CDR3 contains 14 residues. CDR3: CASRTSGGRVEQFF. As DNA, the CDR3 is TGTGCCAGCAGGACTAGCGGGGGGCGGGTTGAGCAGTTCTTC.

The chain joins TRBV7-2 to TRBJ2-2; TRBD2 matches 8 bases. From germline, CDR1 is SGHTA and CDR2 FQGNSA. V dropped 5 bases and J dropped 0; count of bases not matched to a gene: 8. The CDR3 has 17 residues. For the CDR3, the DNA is TGTGCCAGCAGCAGACAAAGCGGGGGTGCGAACACCGGGGAGCTGTTTTTT. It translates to CASSRQSGGANTGELFF.

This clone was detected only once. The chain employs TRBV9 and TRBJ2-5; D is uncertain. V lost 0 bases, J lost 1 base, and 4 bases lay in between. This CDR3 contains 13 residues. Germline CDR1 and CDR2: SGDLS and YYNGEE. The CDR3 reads CASSVDLQETQYF. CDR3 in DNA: TGTGCCAGCAGCGTAGATCTCCAAGAGACCCAGTACTTC.

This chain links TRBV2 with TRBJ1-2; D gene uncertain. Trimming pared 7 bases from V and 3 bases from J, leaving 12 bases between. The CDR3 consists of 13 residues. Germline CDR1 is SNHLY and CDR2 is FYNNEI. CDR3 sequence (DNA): TGTGCCAGCACGAAACAAGGGTACTATGGCTACACCTTC. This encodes CASTKQGYYGYTF.

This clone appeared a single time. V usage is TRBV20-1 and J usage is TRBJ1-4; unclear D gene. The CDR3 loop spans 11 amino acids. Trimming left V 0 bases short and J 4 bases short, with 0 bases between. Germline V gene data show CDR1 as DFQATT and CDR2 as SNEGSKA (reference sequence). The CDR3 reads CSARDNEKLFF. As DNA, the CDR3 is TGCAGTGCTAGAGATAATGAAAAACTGTTTTTT.